This TCR beta chain was obtained from a study of T cell responses to AZD1222 COVID-19 vaccine. Generated by immunoSEQ multiplex PCR, the TCRdb table keeps only in-frame clones and is missing some. The data show 110,000 to 150,000 clones, 80% to 95% seen once. The CDR3 length is 13 residues. CDR1 and CDR2 (germline): SEHNR, FQNEAQ (reference sequence). Trimming left V 6 bases short and J 6 bases short, with 12 bases between. The study, taken as a whole, reports: AZD1222 recipients seropositive at baseline numbered only 5 or 6. Without day 14 samples, only post-peak T cell repertoires were studied. It should be noted that donors were predominantly white British and more often female, and clonal diversity was possibly underestimated. Nearly half of spike-specific TCRs reportedly target variant regions that are unmutated in the B.1.351 and B.1.1.7 variants.

Points on this clone: What it binds is not known.

This sample comprised peripheral blood, obtained on day 0 of AZD1222 vaccination. The chain has TRBV7-9 and TRBJ2-1; no clear D gene. This receptor was identified in an adult in good health. The chain's CDR3 is CASSLRSSNEQFF. The CDR3 nucleotides read TGTGCCAGCAGTCTTAGGTCGAGCAATGAGCAGTTCTTC.